Listed below are T cell receptor beta chains from one sample, sequenced in a study of shared T cell receptors in the human thymus. Method: immunoSEQ multiplex PCR; TCRdb's copy keeps in-frame clones and lacks some. The data show approximately 730,000 clones, 80% to 90% seen once. This same sample was also taken into another study, of human thymus T cells.

Sequencing was carried out using thymocytes. These receptors all come from a girl under three years old with a congenital heart defect. Each CDR3 is given with its conserved first and last residue. D genes are given only for firm matches.

D gene	V gene	J gene	CDR3 protein
.	TRBV6-5	TRBJ2-7	CATAAGTHSYEQYF
.	TRBV5-1	TRBJ2-7	CASSLGKGRGQYF
.	TRBV29-1	TRBJ1-1	CSAKTVNTEAFF
.	TRBV28	TRBJ1-1	CASSSTVNTEAFF
.	TRBV28	TRBJ1-5	CASSFPQTFLSNQPQHF
.	TRBV19	TRBJ2-2	CASSWGLIENTGELFF
.	TRBV6-5	TRBJ2-1	CASTKIAASYNEQFF
TRBD1	TRBV5-4	TRBJ2-3	CASSSFPTGVEATDTQYF
.	TRBV14	TRBJ2-2	CASSHTGNRDTGELFF
.	TRBV7-9	TRBJ1-2	CASSFPRTASDYGYTF
TRBD1	TRBV7-3	TRBJ1-1	CASSPGTGYSRVLYTEAFF
.	TRBV9	TRBJ1-1	CASSGTGRISMNTEAFF
TRBD2	TRBV10-2	TRBJ2-7	CASTAGLTGSSYEQYF
.	TRBV4-1	TRBJ1-1	CASSQSEPGGGDTEAFF
.	TRBV27	TRBJ2-1	CASRGHYNEQFF